These 15 T cell receptor beta chains share one sample of origin, sequenced in a study of shared clonotypes between healthy human individuals. Repertoires were generated with immunoSEQ multiplex PCR, while TCRdb's copy carries only in-frame clones and drops some. Here the sample spans 550,000 to 800,000 clones, less than 95% being singletons. The sample taken for sequencing was memory CD8+ T cells from PBMCs. Subset: CD45RO+ cells pooled with CCR7-negative TemRA cells. The receptors come from a man between 18 and 29 years old in good health. Some clones in this sample may be carry-over from other donors' samples.

The V and J genes are TRBV7-9 and TRBJ2-7; 8 bases fit TRBD1. From germline, CDR1 is SEHNR and CDR2 FQNEAQ (reference sequence). Unmatched junction bases numbered 6, after V lost 11 bases and J lost 0 bases. CDR3 length: 13 amino acids. CDR3 sequence reads: CAVRQGNSYEQYF. The CDR3 coding sequence is TGTGCCGTCCGACAGGGGAACTCCTACGAGCAGTACTTC.

The gene calls are TRBV4-1 and TRBJ1-1, with a tentative D call TRBD1 (6 bases). V was pared by 0 bases and J by 0 bases, with 20 bases between. The CDR3 is made up of 19 amino acids. Germline lookup yields CDR1 MGHRA and CDR2 YSYEKL. For the CDR3, the DNA is TGCGCCAGCAGCCAAGACTGGACAGCCAATAACTTCATGAACACTGAAGCTTTCTTT. It codes for CASSQDWTANNFMNTEAFF.

V gene TRBV29-1 combines with J gene TRBJ2-1; 8 bases are shared with TRBD2. The CDR3 has 16 residues. J lost 4 bases, V lost 3 bases, and 11 bases had no gene match. Germline V gene data show CDR1 as SQVTM and CDR2 as ANQGSEA. CDR3: CSVERSVAGRYNEQFF. The CDR3 DNA reads as TGCAGCGTTGAGAGATCGGTAGCGGGAAGGTACAATGAGCAGTTCTTC.

The DNA for the CDR3 is TGTGCCAGCAGCGTACGGGGGTCGGACAGGGGCCTCAATGAGCAGTTCTTC. Its protein product is CASSVRGSDRGLNEQFF. This sequence joins TRBV6-4 and TRBJ2-1, with 9 bases lining up with TRBD1. Germline V gene sequence: CDR1 MRHNA, CDR2 SNTAGT. CDR3 length equals 17 residues. Trimming removed 6 bases from V and 6 bases from J; junction bases left unmatched: 15.

The chain couples TRBV30 to TRBJ1-5, with no clear D. Per germline, CDR1 GTSNPN and CDR2 SVGIG (reference sequence). The ends were cut back, 3 bases at V and 1 base at J, with 19 bases in the middle. CDR3 length: 17 amino acids. The CDR3 reads CAWSIEKGILSNQPQHF. The CDR3 coding sequence is TGTGCCTGGAGCATTGAGAAGGGAATACTCAGCAATCAGCCCCAGCATTTT.

V gene TRBV5-8 combines with J gene TRBJ1-2; no clear D. Deletions cut 1 base from V and 12 bases from J, with 10 bases between. Germline assignment: CDR1 SGHTS and CDR2 YDEGEE. The CDR3 has 11 residues. The CDR3 DNA follows: TGTGCCAGCAGCTTGTTACCGCCCCACACCTTC. Translated: CASSLLPPHTF.

Comments on this clone: Other nucleotide sequences from this sample produce the same CDR3. CDR3 bases: TGTGCCAGCAGCGTAGGGGACAGTCTGAACACTGAAGCTTTCTTT. Its protein product is CASSVGDSLNTEAFF. The chain recombines TRBV9 with TRBJ1-1, with 7 bases fitting TRBD1. This CDR3 region has 15 residues. V lost 0 bases, J lost 0 bases, and 2 bases stayed unmatched. The germline gives CDR1 SGDLS, CDR2 YYNGEE.

The V gene is TRBV5-1, the J gene TRBJ2-1, with TRBD2 matching over 11 bases. The CDR3 sequence is 15 residues long. From germline, CDR1 is SGHRS and CDR2 YFSETQ. V was clipped by 4 bases and J by 5 bases; unmatched bases: 5. The CDR3 region is CASSTPGLADNEQFF. CDR3 sequence (DNA): TGCGCCAGCAGCACCCCGGGACTAGCGGACAATGAGCAGTTCTTC.

Regarding this clone: Within the sample, other DNA sequences also encode this same CDR3. The chain carries TRBV27 and TRBJ2-7; 11 nucleotides align to TRBD2. The CDR3 spans 14 residues. Unmatched junction bases numbered 2, after V lost 4 bases and J lost 3 bases. Germline V CDR1 and CDR2: MNHEY, SMNVEV (reference sequence). The CDR3 sequence is CASSSSGRNYEQYF. The CDR3 nucleotides are TGTGCCAGCAGTTCTAGCGGGAGGAACTACGAGCAGTACTTC.

The count of this clone is one. The rearrangement joins TRBV2 to TRBJ2-7; weak D call: TRBD1 (5 bases). The CDR3 loop spans 16 amino acids. Germline CDR1 reads SNHLY; CDR2 reads FYNNEI. Trimming cost V 0 bases and J 2 bases, with 14 bases left between them. The CDR3 loop is CASSEAVARVPYEQYF. In DNA, the CDR3 is TGTGCCAGCAGTGAAGCGGTCGCCAGGGTCCCCTACGAGCAGTACTTC.

The rearrangement links TRBV6-5 to TRBJ2-7, with D possibly being TRBD1 (6 bases). The germline V gene encodes CDR1 MNHEY and CDR2 SVGAGI. Trimming took 2 bases from V and 3 from J, leaving 11 bases between them. CDR3 size: 14 residues. This chain's CDR3 is CASSYADRDYEQYF. The DNA of the CDR3 is TGTGCCAGCAGTTACGCGGACAGAGACTACGAGCAGTACTTC.

This sequence joins TRBV7-9 and TRBJ2-6; D not resolved. Looked up from germline, CDR1 is SEHNR and CDR2 is FQNEAQ (reference sequence). Trimming left V 1 base short and J 0 bases short, with 7 bases between. The CDR3 has 16 amino acids. CDR3 sequence: CASSLDRHSGANVLTF. CDR3 nucleotide sequence: TGTGCCAGCAGCTTAGACAGACACTCTGGGGCCAACGTCCTGACTTTC. The full variable domain, rest sourced from reference TRBV7-9 and TRBJ2-6, is DTGVSQNPRHKITKRGQNVTFRCDPISEHNRLYWYRQTLGQGPEFLTYFQNEAQLEKSRLLSDRFSAERPKGSFSTLEIQRTEQGDSAMYLCASSLDRHSGANVLTFGAGSRLTVL.

In this sample, this clone turned up a few times. The chain carries TRBV19 and TRBJ1-1; tentatively, D is TRBD1 (6 bases). V was clipped by 7 bases and J by 7 bases, with 22 bases between them. Germline values: CDR1 LNHDA, CDR2 SQIVND (reference sequence). The CDR3 runs 15 residues. CDR3 protein: CASNKVRQVVDEAFF. The CDR3 region has the DNA TGTGCCAGTAATAAAGTCCGACAGGTCGTTGATGAAGCTTTCTTT.

The rearrangement uses TRBV28 and TRBJ2-7; 7 bases map to TRBD1. V lost 3 bases, J lost 6 bases, and 8 bases stayed unmatched. Germline values: CDR1 MDHEN, CDR2 SYDVKM. CDR3 size: 14 residues. CDR3 sequence: CASSFQGGGGEQYF. The CDR3 region has the DNA TGTGCCAGCAGTTTTCAAGGGGGCGGAGGCGAGCAGTACTTC.

This clone was counted once. The CDR3 is CSVEDASSYEQYF. DNA of the CDR3: TGCAGCGTTGAAGATGCGAGCTCCTACGAGCAGTACTTC. This chain connects TRBV29-1 to TRBJ2-7; no reliable D call. The CDR3 extends over 13 amino acids. Trimming shortened V by 0 bases and J by 0 bases, and 6 bases separated the two germline ends. Germline CDR1 and CDR2: SQVTM and ANQGSEA.